This T cell receptor (beta chain) was recorded in a study of T cells in localized non-small cell lung cancer. The study, taken as a whole, reports: Blood T cell density predicted longer survival; adjacent-lung clonality, shorter. Sequencing involved a lone tumor region, leaving heterogeneity possible. Among the tissues sampled, uninvolved adjacent lung had the highest T cell clonality, above tumor. Median roughly 57 top-100 tumor clones were shared with paired adjacent lung.

This clone was detected only once. The target antigen is unknown. The repertoire was sequenced with immunoSEQ multiplex PCR; TCRdb's copy has only in-frame clones and lacks some. Here the sample spans some 50,000 clones, 81% being singletons. In germline, CDR1 is SGHDN, CDR2 FVKESK. After removal of 2 bases from V and 4 bases from J, the junction contained 6 bases not matched to a gene. The CDR3 is made up of 15 amino acids. The receptor comes from a man aged 35 to 69 with stage III lung adenocarcinoma. The rearrangement uses TRBV14 and TRBJ2-3; 7 positions match TRBD2. The specimen comprised peripheral blood mononuclear cells, sampled before any cancer treatment. The CDR3 DNA reads as TGTGCCAGCAGCCAAATACGCGGGGGAGCAGATACGCAGTATTTT. This sequence encodes CASSQIRGGADTQYF.